These T cell receptor beta chains were read from a single sample in a study of T cell responses to AZD1222 COVID-19 vaccine. Here immunoSEQ multiplex PCR was the method, and the copy in TCRdb shows in-frame clones only, minus some. Altogether roughly 130,000 clones are present, 88% being singletons, with the ten largest covering around 19%. The material was peripheral blood, obtained on day 0 of MenACWY control vaccination. The receptors were gathered from an adult in good health. CDR3s include the opening cysteine and the closing phenylalanine or tryptophan. D genes are given only for firm matches. Clone size appears in some rows only: once, few, many, or a class for an expanded clone.

d_gene,j_gene,abundance,v_gene,CDR3nt,CDR3aa
-,TRBJ1-1,-,TRBV2,TGTGCCAGCAGTGATAGTTACGGAGACTTAAGCATGACTTTCTTT,CASSDSYGDLSMTFF
TRBD2,TRBJ2-1,-,TRBV11-3,TGTGCCAGCAGCTTCGAGCGGGGGTCTTACAATGAGCAGTTCTTC,CASSFERGSYNEQFF
-,TRBJ2-7,-,TRBV11-2,TGTGCCACCTCCCAGGACCCGGGGTTCATCTACGAGCAGTACTTC,CATSQDPGFIYEQYF
-,TRBJ2-1,-,TRBV24-1,TGTGCCACCAGTGATTTCCTGACGGTCCATGAGCAGTTCTTC,CATSDFLTVHEQFF
TRBD2,TRBJ2-4,once,TRBV11-2,TGTGCCAGCAGCTTAGAGGGTCCGGCGGGAGCGGCCAAAAACATTCAGTACTTC,CASSLEGPAGAAKNIQYF
TRBD1,TRBJ2-5,-,TRBV7-9,TGTGCCAGCAGCATCACAGGGGGCATGCCGGAGACCCAGTACTTC,CASSITGGMPETQYF
TRBD1,TRBJ1-2,-,TRBV28,TGTGCCAGTCGGGACAGGGGCGTCCGATATGGCTACACCTTC,CASRDRGVRYGYTF
-,TRBJ1-1,-,TRBV5-1,TGCGCCAGCAGCTACCCAGGGTCGGTCACTGAAGCTTTCTTT,CASSYPGSVTEAFF
TRBD1,TRBJ2-7,-,TRBV9,TGTGCCAGCAGCCTCGGGACAGGTTCCTACGAGCAGTACTTC,CASSLGTGSYEQYF
-,TRBJ1-6,few,TRBV9,TGTGCCAGCAGCACCCGGCCGAGCGGTTCACCCCTCCACTTT,CASSTRPSGSPLHF
-,TRBJ2-7,-,TRBV12-3/TRBV12-4,TGTGCCAGCAGCCAAACAACCTACGAGCAGTACTTC,CASSQTTYEQYF
TRBD2,TRBJ2-5,-,TRBV7-3,TGTGCCAGCAGCTTACGGGCGGGAGGACGCCAAGAGACCCAGTACTTC,CASSLRAGGRQETQYF
-,TRBJ2-7,-,TRBV3-1/TRBV3-2,TGTGCCAGCAGCCAAGTTGGAGGGGTCAACGAGCAGTACTTC,CASSQVGGVNEQYF
TRBD1,TRBJ1-2,-,TRBV6-5,TGTGCCAGCAGACAGGGGGCTCATGGCTACACCTTC,CASRQGAHGYTF
TRBD1,TRBJ1-2,-,TRBV28,TGTGCCAGCAGACTACAGGGGAAATCGTCTTCGGGCTACACCTTC,CASRLQGKSSSGYTF
TRBD1,TRBJ2-1,-,TRBV14,TGTGCCAGCAGCCAAGGACAGGGGGCGGTAAGGAATGAGCAGTTCTTC,CASSQGQGAVRNEQFF
-,TRBJ2-7,-,TRBV10-1,TGCGCCAGCAGTGAGTTACAGACCGAGTCCGAGCAGTACTTC,CASSELQTESEQYF
-,TRBJ2-1,-,TRBV15,TGTGCCACCAGCAGAGAAGAAGGCCAGTTCTTC,CATSREEGQFF
TRBD2,TRBJ2-7,-,TRBV23-1,TGCGCCAGCAGTCAGGCTAGCGGGAGGGCCTACGAGCAGTACTTC,CASSQASGRAYEQYF
-,TRBJ1-1,-,TRBV29-1,TGCAGCGTTGAAATGCTCACTGAAGCTTTCTTT,CSVEMLTEAFF
-,TRBJ2-5,once,TRBV2,TGTGCCAGCAGTGAGAGGTTTCAAGAGACCCAGTACTTC,CASSERFQETQYF
TRBD2,TRBJ2-4,-,TRBV30,TGTGCCTGGACCCTATCGGGGGGGAAAAACATTCAGTACTTC,CAWTLSGGKNIQYF
-,TRBJ2-2,-,TRBV19,TGTGCCAGTAGTATTGTTTGGAGAACGAACACCGGGGAGCTGTTTTTT,CASSIVWRTNTGELFF
TRBD2,TRBJ2-7,-,TRBV27,TGTGCCAGCAGTCCCCGACTAGCGGGTGGGGAGCAGTACTTC,CASSPRLAGGEQYF
TRBD2,TRBJ2-1,-,TRBV7-8,TGTGCCAGCAGCCGTCCGGCGAGCGGGGATGCCTACAATGAGCAGTTCTTC,CASSRPASGDAYNEQFF
-,TRBJ2-5,-,TRBV3-1/TRBV3-2,TGTGCCAGCAGCCAGGGTCTCGGGGAGACCCAGTACTTC,CASSQGLGETQYF
-,TRBJ1-1,-,TRBV28,TGTGCCACAGGAAGGGTCTCTGAAGCTTTCTTT,CATGRVSEAFF
TRBD2,TRBJ2-7,-,TRBV19,TGTGCCAGTAGTATAGTGAGCGGGAGGACGGATGAGCAGTACTTC,CASSIVSGRTDEQYF
TRBD1,TRBJ1-1,-,TRBV6-5,TGTGCCAGCAGACTACAGGGGGCCATCACTGAAGCTTTCTTT,CASRLQGAITEAFF
-,TRBJ1-2,once,TRBV6-5,TGTGCCAGCAGAGCAGCTACCCGCCATGGCTACACCTTC,CASRAATRHGYTF
-,TRBJ1-3,many,TRBV4-2,TGTGCCAGCAGCCAAGATTTGGGGTTGAGCTCTGGAAACACCATATATTTT,CASSQDLGLSSGNTIYF
-,TRBJ2-1,-,TRBV7-3,TGTGCCAGCAGCGGGCCCGGATCTGATGAGCAGTTCTTC,CASSGPGSDEQFF
TRBD2,TRBJ2-1,-,TRBV5-1,TGCGCCAGCAGCTTTAGAAGGACTAGCGGGATGAGCTCCTACAATGAGCAGTTCTTC,CASSFRRTSGMSSYNEQFF
TRBD2,TRBJ2-7,few,TRBV5-6,TGTGCCAGCAGTTCCGGGACTAGCGGTTACGAGCAGTACTTC,CASSSGTSGYEQYF
TRBD2,TRBJ2-7,-,TRBV28,TGTGCCAGCAGTTTGCGGGCAGGGAGGGGACTAGCGGACGAGCAGTACTTC,CASSLRAGRGLADEQYF
-,TRBJ2-7,-,TRBV19,TGTGCCAGTAGTATTCGGGACTACGAGCAGTACTTC,CASSIRDYEQYF
TRBD2,TRBJ2-5,-,TRBV24-1,TGTGCCACCAGTGCGACTAGCGGGGACCCTGGGACCCAGTACTTC,CATSATSGDPGTQYF
-,TRBJ1-5,-,TRBV7-6,TGTGCCAGCAGCTTAGGGACAAGGGCGGGCAATCAGCCCCAGCATTTT,CASSLGTRAGNQPQHF
-,TRBJ1-2,few,TRBV7-9,TGTGCCAGCAGCTTAGGTTCGGTGGGCAGGGGTTACTATGGCTACACCTTC,CASSLGSVGRGYYGYTF
TRBD1,TRBJ1-6,once,TRBV6-2/TRBV6-3,TGTGCCAGCAGCTATGGGAAGGGGCCCAGGGGGTCCTATAATTCACCCCTCCACTTT,CASSYGKGPRGSYNSPLHF
TRBD1,TRBJ2-7,few,TRBV28,TGTGCCAGCAGTGGGGGGACAGGGGACTCCTACGAGCAGTACTTC,CASSGGTGDSYEQYF
-,TRBJ1-3,-,TRBV7-9,TGTGCCAGCAGAGAAGATCTGGGGGCCTCTGGAAACACCATATATTTT,CASREDLGASGNTIYF
-,TRBJ1-1,-,TRBV28,TGTGCCAGCACCCCGCTCCCCCAGACTGAAGCTTTCTTT,CASTPLPQTEAFF
TRBD1,TRBJ2-1,-,TRBV28,TGTGCCAGCAGTTTAGGAGGACAGGGTATTTACAATGAGCAGTTCTTC,CASSLGGQGIYNEQFF
-,TRBJ2-7,-,TRBV5-6,TGTGCCAGCAGGGGGGACGACGCCTACGAGCAGTACTTC,CASRGDDAYEQYF